Each of the 14 T cell receptor beta chains below was sequenced from the same sample in a study of CD4 T cells in relation to SARS-CoV-2 and coronaviruses. Their target antigens are unknown. Repertoires were generated with immunoSEQ multiplex PCR, while TCRdb's copy carries only in-frame clones and drops some. The table includes 35,000 to 40,000 clones, 77% detected once. The sequenced sample was memory CD4+ T cells from PBMCs, cultured in vitro. The source is an adult with COVID-19.

The chain recombines TRBV30 with TRBJ2-3; no clear D. The CDR3 contains 11 residues. V lost 0 bases and J lost 8, with 6 bases in between. CDR1 is GTSNPN, CDR2 SVGIG, per germline (reference sequence). CDR3 loop: CAWSVLATQYF. The DNA for the CDR3 is TGTGCCTGGAGTGTACTCGCTACGCAGTATTTT.

This clone was counted only a few times. Germline is not matched at one junction end, which may reflect a read error. The chain carries TRBV19 and TRBJ1-4; D is uncertain. The CDR3 has 11 residues. Germline lookup yields CDR1 LNHDA and CDR2 SQIVND (reference sequence). The CDR3 DNA is TGTGCCAGTAGGATAGGGGAAAAACTGTTTTTT. Translation: CASRIGEKLFF.

The V call is TRBV10-3, the J call TRBJ2-5, with D hard to call. V lost 6 bases and J 2 bases, leaving 7 bases between the germline ends. Looked up from germline, CDR1 is ENHRY and CDR2 is SYGVKD. This CDR3 is 12 amino acids long. The chain's CDR3 is CAISMEQETQYF. The CDR3 coding sequence is TGTGCCATCAGCATGGAACAAGAGACCCAGTACTTC.

This clone was counted only a few times. The genes are TRBV19 and TRBJ1-3; D remains ambiguous. CDR3 size: 14 residues. V dropped 6 bases and J dropped 1 base, with 10 bases sitting between them. CDR1 is LNHDA, CDR2 SQIVND, per germline (reference sequence). The CDR3 is CASSPGQSGNTIYF. CDR3 coding DNA: TGTGCCAGTAGCCCGGGTCAATCTGGAAACACCATATATTTT.

The chain couples TRBV3-1 (or the pseudogene TRBV3-2) to TRBJ2-5; no reliable D call. This CDR3 has 13 amino acids. Between the trimmed V and J ends, which lost 5 bases and 3 bases, there was a span of 10 bases. Germline lookup yields CDR1 LGHDT and CDR2 YNNKEL (reference sequence). The CDR3 sequence is CASSSTIKETQYF. CDR3 bases: TGTGCCAGCAGCTCTACTATTAAAGAGACCCAGTACTTC.

This chain connects TRBV28 to TRBJ1-5; D remains unclear. V lost 2 bases and J 0 bases, leaving 11 bases between the germline ends. The CDR3 has 16 amino acids. CDR1 is MDHEN and CDR2 is SYDVKM in the germline V gene. As DNA, the CDR3 is TGTGCCAGCAGTTTAATTCCGTTCAATAGCAATCAGCCCCAGCATTTT. Residues: CASSLIPFNSNQPQHF. The complete variable domain, with remaining parts taken from reference TRBV28 and TRBJ1-5, reads DVKVTQSSRYLVKRTGEKVFLECVQDMDHENMFWYRQDPGLGLRLIYFSYDVKMKEKGDIPEGYSVSREKKERFSLILESASTNQTSMYLCASSLIPFNSNQPQHFGDGTRLSIL.

V and J are TRBV6-6 and TRBJ2-1; D gene unclear. Germline-derived CDR1 and CDR2 are MNHNY and SVGAGI (reference sequence). Between the trimmed V and J ends, which lost 7 bases and 5 bases, there was a span of 9 bases. This CDR3 region has 12 residues. CDR3 bases: TGTGCCAGCAACCTAGGAGACAATGAGCAGTTCTTC. It encodes CASNLGDNEQFF.

The genes are TRBV5-5 and TRBJ1-4; D is uncertain. V shed 4 bases and J shed 7 bases, with 17 bases lying between them. The CDR3 loop spans 15 amino acids. Looked up from germline, CDR1 is SGHKS and CDR2 is YYEKEE (reference sequence). The CDR3 coding sequence is TGTGCCAGCAGCGCCACCCCTAACATCGGTGAAAAACTGTTTTTT. Its translation: CASSATPNIGEKLFF.

The chain uses TRBV18 and TRBJ2-5, with D hard to call. The germline V gene encodes CDR1 KGHSH and CDR2 LQKENI. This CDR3 is built from 15 residues. Trimming took 3 bases from V and 0 from J, leaving 11 bases between them. The CDR3 protein is CASSPRSLYQETQYF. As DNA, the CDR3 is TGTGCCAGCTCACCGCGAAGCCTGTACCAAGAGACCCAGTACTTC.

V and J are TRBV7-6 and TRBJ2-7; the D gene could be TRBD1 or TRBD2 (5 bases each). Germline CDR1 and CDR2: SGHVS and FNYEAQ. The CDR3 is made up of 14 amino acids. V lost 5 bases to trimming and J lost 2 bases, with 13 bases between them. CDR3 sequence: CASSLGTEAYEQYF. CDR3 nucleotide sequence: TGTGCCAGCAGCCTCGGGACGGAAGCCTACGAGCAGTACTTC.

CDR3 loop: CASSSGTGTHLFF. The CDR3 nucleotides read TGTGCCAGCAGCTCCGGGACAGGAACCCATCTGTTTTTT. V and J are TRBV7-2 and TRBJ1-4; 8 nucleotides line up with TRBD1. The CDR3 is made up of 13 amino acids. Per the germline V gene, CDR1 is SGHTA and CDR2 is FQGNSA. V lost 4 bases, J lost 14 bases, and 9 bases stayed unmatched. The full variable domain, in which reference TRBV7-2 and TRBJ1-4 provide the parts outside the CDR3, is GAGVSQSPSNKVTEKGKDVELRCDPISGHTALYWYRQSLGQGLEFLIYFQGNSAPDKSGLPSDRFSAERTGGSVSTLTIQRTQQEDSAVYLCASSSGTGTHLFFGSGTQLSVL.

V and J are TRBV5-4 and TRBJ1-2; no clear D. There are 16 residues in the CDR3. The germline V gene encodes CDR1 SGHNT and CDR2 YYREEE (reference sequence). V was cut by 3 bases and J by 4 bases, with 19 bases left in between. CDR3 sequence (DNA): TGTGCCAGCAGCTGGGCTGCAGGAGCAGTTAGCTATGGCTACACCTTC. Translating gives CASSWAAGAVSYGYTF.

The gene calls are TRBV19 and TRBJ2-1, with 13 bases identical to TRBD2. V dropped 7 bases and J dropped 4; count of bases not matched to a gene: 19. Germline V gene data show CDR1 as LNHDA and CDR2 as SQIVND (reference sequence). There are 20 residues in the CDR3. The CDR3, as DNA: TGTGCCAGTAAGGAAAGGGCCGGACTAGCGGGAGTGTGGGAATACAATGAGCAGTTCTTC. Protein sequence: CASKERAGLAGVWEYNEQFF. The whole variable domain, filled in from reference TRBV19 and TRBJ2-1, reads DGGITQSPKYLFRKEGQNVTLSCEQNLNHDAMYWYRQDPGQGLRLIYYSQIVNDFQKGDIAEGYSVSREKKESFPLTVTSAQKNPTAFYLCASKERAGLAGVWEYNEQFFGPGTRLTVL.

The rearrangement uses TRBV7-9 and TRBJ2-1; 10 bases line up with TRBD2. Germline V CDR1 and CDR2: SEHNR, FQNEAQ (reference sequence). This CDR3 has 18 residues. V lost 4 bases and J lost 6; bases outside the gene matches: 15. CDR3 sequence: CASSSRGGRTSGTNEQFF. The CDR3 bases are TGTGCCAGCAGCTCGCGAGGGGGGCGGACTAGCGGCACCAATGAGCAGTTCTTC.